This T cell receptor (beta chain) was recorded in a study of blood T cells in healthy people across ages. Germline values: CDR1 MGHDK, CDR2 SYGVNS. Losses at the gene ends were 6 bases for V and 0 bases for J; bases not matched to a gene: 7. The CDR3 length is 16 residues. A J-beta primer mix and a sample-barcoded 5' primer were used in a second PCR of about 6 to 12 cycles. TCRdb recomputed calls from the 5' RACE reads with MiXCR, one row per CDR3 protein. The sample shows about 1.5 million distinct CDR3 sequences, approximately 42% of them seen only once. V and J are TRBV25-1 and TRBJ2-2; TRBD1 agrees at 7 bases. What was sequenced was blood. The receptor was isolated from a woman between 18 and 29 years old in good health. The DNA of the CDR3 is TGTGCCAGCAGCAGACCGGGACAGACGAACACCGGGGAGCTGTTTTTT. Translated: CASSRPGQTNTGELFF.